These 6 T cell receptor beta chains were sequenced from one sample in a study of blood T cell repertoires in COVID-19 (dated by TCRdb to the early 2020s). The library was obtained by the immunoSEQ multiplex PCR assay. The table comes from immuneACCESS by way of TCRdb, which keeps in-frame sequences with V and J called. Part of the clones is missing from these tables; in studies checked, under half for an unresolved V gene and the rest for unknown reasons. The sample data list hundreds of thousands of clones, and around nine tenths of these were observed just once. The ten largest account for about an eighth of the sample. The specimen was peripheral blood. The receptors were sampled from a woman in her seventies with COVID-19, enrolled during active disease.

The CDR3 loop is CASSYVRNGSYEQYF. DNA for the CDR3: TGTGCCAGCAGTTATGTCAGGAACGGCTCCTACGAGCAGTACTTC. The genes are TRBV28 and TRBJ2-7; unclear D gene. Trimming cost V 4 bases and J 0 bases, with 13 bases left between them. The germline V gene encodes CDR1 MDHEN and CDR2 SYDVKM. The CDR3 covers 15 residues.

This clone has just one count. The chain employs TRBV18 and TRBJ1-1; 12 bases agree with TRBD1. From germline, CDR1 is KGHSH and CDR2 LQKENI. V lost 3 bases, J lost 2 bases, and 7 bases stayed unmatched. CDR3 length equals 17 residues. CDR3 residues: CASSPPGQGATNTEAFF. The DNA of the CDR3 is TGTGCCAGCTCACCTCCGGGACAGGGGGCCACTAACACTGAAGCTTTCTTT.

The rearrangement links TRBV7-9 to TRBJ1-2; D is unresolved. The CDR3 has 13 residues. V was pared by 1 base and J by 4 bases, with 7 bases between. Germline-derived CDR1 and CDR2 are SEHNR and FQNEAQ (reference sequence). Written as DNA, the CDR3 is TGTGCCAGCAGCTTAGAATCCAGCTATGGCTACACCTTC. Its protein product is CASSLESSYGYTF.

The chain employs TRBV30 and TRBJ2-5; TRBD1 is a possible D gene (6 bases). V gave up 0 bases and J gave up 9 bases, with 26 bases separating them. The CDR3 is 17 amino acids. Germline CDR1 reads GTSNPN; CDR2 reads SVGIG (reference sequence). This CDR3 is CAWSVRDLEGPEGAQYF. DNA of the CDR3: TGTGCCTGGAGTGTACGGGATTTAGAAGGACCCGAGGGGGCCCAGTACTTC.

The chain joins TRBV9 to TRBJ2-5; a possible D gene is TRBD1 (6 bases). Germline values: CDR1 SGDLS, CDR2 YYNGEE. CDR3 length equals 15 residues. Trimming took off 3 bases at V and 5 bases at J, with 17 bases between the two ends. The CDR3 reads CASSARQAEVETQYF. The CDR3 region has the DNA TGTGCCAGCAGCGCCCGACAGGCCGAAGTCGAGACCCAGTACTTC.

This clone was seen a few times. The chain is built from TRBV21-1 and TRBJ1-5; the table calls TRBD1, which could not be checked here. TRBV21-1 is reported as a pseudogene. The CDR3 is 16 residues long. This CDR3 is CASSKEKLRGGQPQHF. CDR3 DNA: TGTGCCAGCAGCAAAGAGAAATTAAGGGGTGGACAGCCCCAGCATTTT.